Described below is a single TCR beta chain sequence and its context. It has no known antigen specificity. Nothing much larger sits one base from this clone, and base qualities are not available. The entry originates in a study of blood T cell repertoires in COVID-19 (dated by TCRdb to the early 2020s). About the full investigation: Collaborator samples came from the United States, Italy and Spain and covered acute and convalescent phases of COVID-19. The prospective study material was composed of cDNA or gDNA derived from T cells, B-cell-depleted T cells, or PBMCs. Deeply sampled blood TCRbeta repertoires from subjects exposed to, actively infected with, or recovered from COVID-19 were included in the dataset. The repertoires were released in a freely available public database intended as a resource for research on the immune response to SARS-CoV-2. The samples were drawn from the first 160 participants of the ongoing ImmuneRACE study and from 950 to 1,500 subjects provided by 6 global collaborators. Sample metadata almost always included a de-identified subject ID, COVID-19 status, age in years and sex. Where available, HLA class I and class II types were taken from metadata supplied by the sample provider and were not determined by assay-based typing. What the study reported, not specific to this receptor: The amount of clinical and demographic metadata varied by source and participant and was provided uncurated.

Enrolling through a virtual design, the prospective study's participants ranged in age from about 18 to 89 years and lived across around 25 United States geographic areas. To assign participants to cohorts, the prospective study relied on clinical history that participants themselves reported in a screening survey and a study questionnaire. Mobile phlebotomists in the prospective study collected whole blood, serum and a nasopharyngeal or oropharyngeal swab from every participant. Over an approximately 2-month period, participants in the prospective study had the option of providing additional blood draws and questionnaires. Before DNA extraction, blood samples from the prospective study were shipped at room temperature or frozen. The immunoSEQ Assay, a bias-controlled multiplex PCR, was used to amplify TCRbeta CDR3 regions from genomic DNA. The study's processing was this. Nucleated cell counts per sample were estimated from amplification of reference gene primers within the assay. Sequence reads were collapsed and filtered to measure the absolute abundance of every unique TCRbeta CDR3 rearrangement. For each sample, productive Simpson clonality was calculated by taking the square root of Simpson's diversity index across productive rearrangements. TCRdb took this table from immuneACCESS and kept in-frame rearrangements with V and J called. Such tables lack part of the clones; where checked against another copy, unresolved V genes explain under half of the gap, and the rest is unexplained. V and J calls and clone size are as listed in that table; D and trimming were resolved from the DNA. Here the sample has fewer than 250,000 clones; approximately 80% occur a single time. The ten largest account for nearly 7.5% of the sample.

This TCR was recovered from a woman in her forties with acute COVID-19. The specimen sequenced was PBMCs or T cells enriched from blood (not recorded which).

The DNA reads as follows: TGTGCCAGCAGCTCGACCCTCGGGACTGAAGCTTTCTTT. It specifies CASSSTLGTEAFF. The chain is assembled from TRBV5-4 and TRBJ1-1, with the D segment identity uncertain. Relative to germline, V is 3 bases shorter and J is 5 bases shorter, with 11 bases between their ends. CDR1 and CDR2 were assigned from the germline V gene (reference sequence) as SGHNT and YYREEE. The CDR3 starts with the cysteine, ends with the phenylalanine, and has 13 residues. The kept DNA is CDR3 alone, 39 bases in frame from the first base.